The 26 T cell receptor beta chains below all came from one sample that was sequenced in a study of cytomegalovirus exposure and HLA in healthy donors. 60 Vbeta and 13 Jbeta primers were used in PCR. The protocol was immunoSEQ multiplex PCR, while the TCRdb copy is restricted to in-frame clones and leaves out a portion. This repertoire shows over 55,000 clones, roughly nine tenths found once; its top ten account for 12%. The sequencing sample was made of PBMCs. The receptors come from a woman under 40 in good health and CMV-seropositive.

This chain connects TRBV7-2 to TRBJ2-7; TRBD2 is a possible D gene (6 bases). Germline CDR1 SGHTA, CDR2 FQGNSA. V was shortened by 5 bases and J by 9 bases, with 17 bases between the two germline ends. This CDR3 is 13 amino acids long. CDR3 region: CASSPGTAIGQYF. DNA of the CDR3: TGTGCCAGCAGCCCGGGGACTGCTATCGGGCAGTACTTC.

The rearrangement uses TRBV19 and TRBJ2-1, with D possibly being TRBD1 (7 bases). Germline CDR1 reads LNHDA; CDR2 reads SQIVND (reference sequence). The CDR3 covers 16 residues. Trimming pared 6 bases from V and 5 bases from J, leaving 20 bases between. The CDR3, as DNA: TGTGCCAGTAGCCTACCTGACAGGGAGGTCCACAATGAGCAGTTCTTC. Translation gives CASSLPDREVHNEQFF.

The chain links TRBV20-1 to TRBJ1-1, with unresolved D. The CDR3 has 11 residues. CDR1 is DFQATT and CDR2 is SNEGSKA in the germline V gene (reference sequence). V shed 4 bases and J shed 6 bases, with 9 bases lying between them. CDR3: CSAIRQAEAFF. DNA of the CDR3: TGCAGTGCTATTCGACAAGCTGAAGCTTTCTTT.

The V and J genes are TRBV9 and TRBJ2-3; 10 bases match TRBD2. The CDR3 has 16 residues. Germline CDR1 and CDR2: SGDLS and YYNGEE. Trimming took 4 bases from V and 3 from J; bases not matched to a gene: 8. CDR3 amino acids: CASSIAGGWGTDTQYF. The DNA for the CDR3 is TGTGCCAGCAGCATAGCGGGAGGTTGGGGGACAGATACGCAGTATTTT.

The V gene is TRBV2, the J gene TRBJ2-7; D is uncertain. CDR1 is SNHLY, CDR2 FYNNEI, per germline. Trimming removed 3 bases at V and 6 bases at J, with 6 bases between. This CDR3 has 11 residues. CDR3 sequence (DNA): TGTGCCAGCAGTGAGTGGGCCGAGCAGTACTTC. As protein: CASSEWAEQYF.

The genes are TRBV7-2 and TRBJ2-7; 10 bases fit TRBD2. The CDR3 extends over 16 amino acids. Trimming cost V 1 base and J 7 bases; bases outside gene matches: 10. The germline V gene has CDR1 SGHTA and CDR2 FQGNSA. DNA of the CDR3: TGTGCCAGCAGCTTAGATAGCGGGAGGACAGGACGGGAGCAGTACTTC. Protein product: CASSLDSGRTGREQYF.

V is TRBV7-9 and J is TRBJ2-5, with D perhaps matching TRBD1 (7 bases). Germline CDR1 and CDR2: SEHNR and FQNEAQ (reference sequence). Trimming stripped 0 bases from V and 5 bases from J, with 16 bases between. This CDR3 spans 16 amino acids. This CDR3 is CASSLAYQQGRETQYF. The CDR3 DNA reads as TGTGCCAGCAGCTTAGCTTACCAACAGGGGAGGGAGACCCAGTACTTC.

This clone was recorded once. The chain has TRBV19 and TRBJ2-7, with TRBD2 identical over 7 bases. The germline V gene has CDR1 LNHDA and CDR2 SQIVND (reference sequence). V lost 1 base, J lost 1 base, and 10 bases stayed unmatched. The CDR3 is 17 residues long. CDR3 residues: CASSIAERDHLSYEQYF. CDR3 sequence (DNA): TGTGCCAGTAGTATAGCCGAGCGGGACCACCTATCCTACGAGCAGTACTTC.

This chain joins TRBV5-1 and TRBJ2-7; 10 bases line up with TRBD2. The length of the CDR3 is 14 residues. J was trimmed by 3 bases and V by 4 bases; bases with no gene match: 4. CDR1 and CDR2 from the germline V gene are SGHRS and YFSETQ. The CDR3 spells CASSHGLADYEQYF. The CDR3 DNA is TGCGCCAGCAGCCACGGACTAGCGGACTACGAGCAGTACTTC.

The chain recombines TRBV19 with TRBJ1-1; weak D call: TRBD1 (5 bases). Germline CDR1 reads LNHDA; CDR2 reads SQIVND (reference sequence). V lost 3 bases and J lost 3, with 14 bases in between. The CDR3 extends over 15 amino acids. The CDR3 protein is CASSIPQGRDTEAFF. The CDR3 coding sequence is TGTGCCAGTAGTATTCCGCAGGGTAGGGACACTGAAGCTTTCTTT. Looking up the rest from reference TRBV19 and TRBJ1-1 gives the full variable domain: DGGITQSPKYLFRKEGQNVTLSCEQNLNHDAMYWYRQDPGQGLRLIYYSQIVNDFQKGDIAEGYSVSREKKESFPLTVTSAQKNPTAFYLCASSIPQGRDTEAFFGQGTRLTVV.

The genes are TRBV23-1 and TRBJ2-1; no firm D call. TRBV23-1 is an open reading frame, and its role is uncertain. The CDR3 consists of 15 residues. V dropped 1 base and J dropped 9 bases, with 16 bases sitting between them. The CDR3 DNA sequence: TGCGCCAGCAGTCAATTTGAGTGTGCCGCCTTTGAGCAGTTCTTC. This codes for CASSQFECAAFEQFF.

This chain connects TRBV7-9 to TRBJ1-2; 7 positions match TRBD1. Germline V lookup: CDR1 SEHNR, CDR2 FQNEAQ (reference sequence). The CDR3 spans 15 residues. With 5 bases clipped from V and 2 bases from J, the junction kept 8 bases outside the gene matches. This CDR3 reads CASSPRQGKNYGYTF. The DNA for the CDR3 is TGTGCCAGCAGCCCCCGACAGGGAAAGAACTATGGCTACACCTTC.

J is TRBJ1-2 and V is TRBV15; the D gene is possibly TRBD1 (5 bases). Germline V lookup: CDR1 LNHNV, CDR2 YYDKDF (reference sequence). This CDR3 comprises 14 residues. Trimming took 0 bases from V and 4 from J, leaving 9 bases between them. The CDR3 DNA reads TGTGCCACCAGCAGAGATATGACAGCCTATGGCTACACCTTC. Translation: CATSRDMTAYGYTF.

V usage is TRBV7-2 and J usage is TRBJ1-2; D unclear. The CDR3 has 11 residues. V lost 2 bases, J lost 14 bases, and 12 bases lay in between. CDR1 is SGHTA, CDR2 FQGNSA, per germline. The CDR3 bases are TGTGCCAGCAGCTTAATGGGCCGTTGGACCTTC. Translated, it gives CASSLMGRWTF.

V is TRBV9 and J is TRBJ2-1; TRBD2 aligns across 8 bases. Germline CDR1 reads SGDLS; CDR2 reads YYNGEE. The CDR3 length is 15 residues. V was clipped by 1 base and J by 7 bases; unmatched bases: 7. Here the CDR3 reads CASSVTSGRLNEQFF. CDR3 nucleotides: TGTGCCAGCAGCGTAACAAGCGGGAGATTGAATGAGCAGTTCTTC.

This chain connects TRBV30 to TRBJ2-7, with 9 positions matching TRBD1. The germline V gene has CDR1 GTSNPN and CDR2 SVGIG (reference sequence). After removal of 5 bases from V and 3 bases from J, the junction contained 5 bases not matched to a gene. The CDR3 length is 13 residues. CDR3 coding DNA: TGTGCCTGGGAGGGGACAGGGTACTACGAGCAGTACTTC. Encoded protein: CAWEGTGYYEQYF.

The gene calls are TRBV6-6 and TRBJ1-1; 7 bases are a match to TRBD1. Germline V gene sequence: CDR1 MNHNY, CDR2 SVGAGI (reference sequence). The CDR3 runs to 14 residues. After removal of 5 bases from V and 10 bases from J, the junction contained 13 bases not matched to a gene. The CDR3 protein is CASSPPGQTTGAFF. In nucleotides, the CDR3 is TGTGCCAGCAGTCCGCCGGGACAGACGACGGGAGCTTTCTTT.

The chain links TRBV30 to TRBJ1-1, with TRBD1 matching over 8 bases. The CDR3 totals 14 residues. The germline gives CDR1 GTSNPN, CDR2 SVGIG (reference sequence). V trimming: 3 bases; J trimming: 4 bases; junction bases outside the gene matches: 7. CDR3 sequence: CAWRPTGDSTEAFF. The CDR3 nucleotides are TGTGCCTGGAGACCGACAGGGGATTCCACTGAAGCTTTCTTT.

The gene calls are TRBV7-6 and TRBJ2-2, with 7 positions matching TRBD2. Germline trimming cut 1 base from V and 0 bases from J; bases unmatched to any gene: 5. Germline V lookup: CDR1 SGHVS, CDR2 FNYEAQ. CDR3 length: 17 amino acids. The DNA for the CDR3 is TGTGCCAGCAGCTTAGTACCTAGCGGAGCGAACACCGGGGAGCTGTTTTTT. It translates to CASSLVPSGANTGELFF.

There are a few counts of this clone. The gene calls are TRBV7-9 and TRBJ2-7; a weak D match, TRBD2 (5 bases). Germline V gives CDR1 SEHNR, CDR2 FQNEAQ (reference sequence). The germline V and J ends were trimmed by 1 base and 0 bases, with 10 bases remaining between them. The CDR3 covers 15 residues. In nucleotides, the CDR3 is TGTGCCAGCAGCTTAGTCTCGGGATCCTCCTACGAGCAGTACTTC. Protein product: CASSLVSGSSYEQYF.

This chain's CDR3 is CASLLQGTNTEAFF. DNA for the CDR3: TGTGCCAGCCTCCTACAGGGGACTAACACTGAAGCTTTCTTT. V and J are TRBV2 and TRBJ1-1; 7 bases are shared with TRBD1. This CDR3 is built from 14 residues. The ends lost 8 bases at V and 2 bases at J; junction bases unmatched: 8. The germline V gene has CDR1 SNHLY and CDR2 FYNNEI.

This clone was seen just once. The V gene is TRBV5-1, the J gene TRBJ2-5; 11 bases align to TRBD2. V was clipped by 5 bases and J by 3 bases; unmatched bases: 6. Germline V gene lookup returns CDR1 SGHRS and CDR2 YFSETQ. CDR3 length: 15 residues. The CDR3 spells CASRRPLAGEETQYF. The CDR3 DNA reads TGCGCCAGCAGAAGGCCACTAGCGGGGGAAGAGACCCAGTACTTC.

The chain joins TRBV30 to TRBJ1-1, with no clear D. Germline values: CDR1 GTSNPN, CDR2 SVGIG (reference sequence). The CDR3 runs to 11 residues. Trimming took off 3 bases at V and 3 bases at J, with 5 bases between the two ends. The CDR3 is CAWREDTEAFF. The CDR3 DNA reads TGTGCCTGGAGGGAGGACACTGAAGCTTTCTTT.

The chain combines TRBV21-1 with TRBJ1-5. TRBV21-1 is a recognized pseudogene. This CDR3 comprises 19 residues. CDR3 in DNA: TGTGCCAGCAGCCCTTTCGATTGGAGGGCTCCTTTTAGCAATCAGCCCCAGCATTTT. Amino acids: CASSPFDWRAPFSNQPQHF.

This CDR3 is CASGTRKAAIHEQYF. CDR3 coding DNA: TGTGCCAGTGGGACAAGGAAGGCGGCTATCCACGAGCAGTACTTC. The chain uses TRBV19 and TRBJ2-7; tentatively, D is TRBD1 (6 bases). V lost 8 bases to trimming and J lost 5 bases, with 22 bases between them. CDR1 is LNHDA, CDR2 SQIVND, per germline (reference sequence). This CDR3 spans 15 amino acids.

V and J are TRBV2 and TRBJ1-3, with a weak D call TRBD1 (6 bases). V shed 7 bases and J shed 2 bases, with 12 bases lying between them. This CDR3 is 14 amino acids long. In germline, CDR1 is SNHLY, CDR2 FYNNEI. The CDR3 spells CASKVRGTGNTIYF. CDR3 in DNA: TGTGCCAGCAAGGTCAGGGGAACTGGAAACACCATATATTTT.